This TCR beta chain was found in a study of cytotoxic CD8 clonotypes in ibrutinib-treated CLL. Study information: The cohort had around 10 relapsed/refractory and around 14 treatment-naive patients, about 18 IGHV unmutated. Study-level points and caveats: Progressing and sustained-remission patients had different sampling times. Public clonotypes occurred uncommonly; on treatment, they contracted or remained stable.

Concerning this clone itself: Its matching antigen is unknown.

Profiling relied on immunoSEQ multiplex PCR, and the TCRdb table lists in-frame clones only, not all of them. The sample has some 100,000 clones, approximately 58% seen once. The CDR3 extends over 18 amino acids. Germline CDR1 reads MGHDK; CDR2 reads SYGVNS. The ends were cut back, 0 bases at V and 3 bases at J, with 20 bases in the middle. The sequencing used PBMCs, collected after 24 months of ibrutinib treatment. The sequence derives from a human donor with chronic lymphocytic leukemia. V usage is TRBV25-1 and J usage is TRBJ2-5; D may be TRBD1 (6 bases). For the CDR3, the DNA is TGTGCCAGCAGTGAATATATGGGTAAAGGACAGCGGAAAGAGACCCAGTACTTC. Translating it yields CASSEYMGKGQRKETQYF.